The present entry profiles one T cell receptor beta chain with its context. Its antigen is currently unknown. This specimen comes from a study of OX40 agonist ivuxolimab in advanced cancers. Study-level information: Every 2 weeks, patients got intravenous ivuxolimab at one of six dose levels (0.01-10 mg/kg).

Study results and caveats: The CD4+ and CD8+ T cells in the blood had expanded clonally by week 6 at 0.1 to 3.0 mg/kg.

V lost 0 bases and J lost 4, with 9 bases in between. CDR1 is SGHRS, CDR2 YFSETQ, per germline. This CDR3 is built from 14 residues. Here immunoSEQ multiplex PCR was the method, and the copy in TCRdb shows in-frame clones only, minus some. Of tens of thousands of clones listed, roughly 83% were seen once; the top ten hold about 7%. V usage is TRBV5-1 and J usage is TRBJ2-3; D perhaps matches TRBD1 (6 bases). This sample comprised CD4+ or CD8+ T cells sorted from blood, obtained in a trial of the OX40 agonist ivuxolimab. The receptor's source is an adult with an advanced solid tumor such as melanoma, head and neck, liver or kidney cancer. Written as DNA, the CDR3 is TGCGCCAGCAGCTTGGGGGGGCGGTCAGATACGCAGTATTTT. Its protein is CASSLGGRSDTQYF.